This T cell receptor (beta chain) was sequenced during a study of early T cells in non-severe SARS-CoV-2 infection (dated by TCRdb to about 2021). Background on the whole study: TCR sequencing used bulk RNA from unsorted whole blood, so alpha and beta chains could not be paired. Broader findings and caveats from the paper: VDJdb matching was skewed toward anti-spike CD8 responses and likely underestimated virus-specific expansions by missing private and CD4 specificities.

Measured from the cysteine to the phenylalanine, the CDR3 is 15 residues long. Of all the DNA, just the CDR3 is kept, 45 bases in frame from base 1. At the junction V is shortened by 4 bases and J by 4 bases; bases outside the gene matches: 9. CDR1 and CDR2 are drawn from the germline V gene: SGHDT, YYEEEE. The library was made by 5' RACE. The instrument given in TCRdb is NextSeq 500. The TCR library protocol attached unique molecular identifiers to individual cDNA molecules to correct for sequencing error and PCR bias. Sequencing covered both TCR alpha and beta chains, and within each sample the abundances of alpha and beta sequences were tightly co-correlated. The source study handled its data this way. Decombinator V4 was used to perform V gene, J gene and CDR3 annotation of TCR sequences. Expanded TCRs were defined as changing significantly between any two time points under a Poisson model with p below 0.0001. TCR abundances were normalised to the total number of TCRs sequenced per sample and expressed as counts per million. MAIT TCRs were defined by TRAV1-2 paired with TRAJ12, TRAJ20 or TRAJ33, and iNKT TCRs by TRAV10 paired with TRAJ18. A search of VDJdb, accessed on 1 November 2021, was run for TCRs annotated to CMV, EBV and SARS-CoV-2, with TCRs annotated for multiple antigens excluded. Using fastp at Q25 and MiXCR, TCRdb reprocessed the public reads and kept productive beta chains. Entries that share a CDR3 protein sequence are merged under the most common genes and DNA. For this entry, the V and J calls and clone size follow TCRdb and not the study's own pipeline. The sample data list 55,000 to 75,000 distinct CDR3 sequences, and 9% to 15% of these were observed just once. The ten most abundant clones make up about 1.6% of the sample.

As for this clonotype: The antigen this receptor binds is unknown. Per-nucleotide qualities are absent, and no much larger clonotype sits a single base away.

A case-control design nested within a healthcare worker cohort in London, UK, was used, with weekly nasopharyngeal swab PCR tests and blood sampling performed. Healthcare workers were enrolled in the week of the UK lockdown, from 23 to 31 March 2020, and were followed every week for up to roughly 15 weeks. Sequencing used whole blood. This TCR was recovered from an adult who was a healthcare worker with PCR-confirmed SARS-CoV-2 infection or an uninfected control (not recorded which). The chain uses TRBV5-6 and TRBJ1-2, and 8 junction bases match TRBD1. The DNA sequence is as follows: TGTGCCAGCAGCCATCCCGACAGGGGTGCCTATGGCTACACCTTC. Translation gives CASSHPDRGAYGYTF.